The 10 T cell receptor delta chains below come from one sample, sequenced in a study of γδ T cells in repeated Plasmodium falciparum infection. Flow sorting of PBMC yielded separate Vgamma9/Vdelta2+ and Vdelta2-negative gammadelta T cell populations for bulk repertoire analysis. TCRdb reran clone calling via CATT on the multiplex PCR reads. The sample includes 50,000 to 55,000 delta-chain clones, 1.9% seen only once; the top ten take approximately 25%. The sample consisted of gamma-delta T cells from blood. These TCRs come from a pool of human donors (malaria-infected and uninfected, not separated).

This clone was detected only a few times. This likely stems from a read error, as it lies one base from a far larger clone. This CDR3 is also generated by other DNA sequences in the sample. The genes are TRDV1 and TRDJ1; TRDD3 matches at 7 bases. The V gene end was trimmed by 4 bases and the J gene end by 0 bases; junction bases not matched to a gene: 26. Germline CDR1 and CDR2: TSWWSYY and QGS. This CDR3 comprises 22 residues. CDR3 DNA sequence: TGTGCTCTTGGGGCTCCTATCCACCGAGTCCCGTATTGGGGGAAGTACACCGATAAACTCATCTTT. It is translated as CALGAPIHRVPYWGKYTDKLIF.

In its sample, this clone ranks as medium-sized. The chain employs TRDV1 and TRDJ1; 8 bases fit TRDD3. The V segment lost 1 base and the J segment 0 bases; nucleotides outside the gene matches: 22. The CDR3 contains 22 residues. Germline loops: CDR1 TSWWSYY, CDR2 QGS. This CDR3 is CALGERAPTFGGWPRYTDKLIF. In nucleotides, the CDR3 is TGTGCTCTTGGGGAACGCGCTCCTACTTTTGGGGGATGGCCCAGGTACACCGATAAACTCATCTTT.

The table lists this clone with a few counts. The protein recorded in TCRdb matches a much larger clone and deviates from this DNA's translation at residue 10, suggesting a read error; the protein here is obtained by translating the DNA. CDR3 DNA: TGTGCTCTTGGGGAACTGCATACCACCTGCCTTCCTACTTTCAGTTTTACCGATAAACTCATCTTT. Its protein product is CALGELHTTCLPTFSFTDKLIF. The rearrangement uses TRDV1 and TRDJ1, with 9 bases that match TRDD2. TCRdb records no J gene; here it was assigned by comparing the DNA to germline. CDR3 size: 22 residues. V shed 0 bases and J 2 bases; nucleotides not matched to a gene: 22. The germline CDR1 and CDR2 sequences are TSWWSYY and QGS.

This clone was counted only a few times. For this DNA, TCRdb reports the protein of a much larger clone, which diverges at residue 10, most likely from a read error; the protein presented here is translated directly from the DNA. DNA for the CDR3: TGTGCCTCCCTCAGTACTGGGGGACAGAAGGCGAAAGTGGGGGTGAGATACACCGATAAACTCATCTTT. It translates to CASLSTGGQKAKVGVRYTDKLIF. V and J are TRDV3 and TRDJ1, with TRDD3 matching over 9 bases. TCRdb offers no J gene call, so here the DNA was matched to germline to obtain one. Trimming at V came to 4 bases and at J to 0 bases, leaving 33 bases not matched to a gene. This CDR3 is 23 amino acids long. Germline-derived CDR1 and CDR2 are TVYSNPD and GDNSRS (reference sequence).

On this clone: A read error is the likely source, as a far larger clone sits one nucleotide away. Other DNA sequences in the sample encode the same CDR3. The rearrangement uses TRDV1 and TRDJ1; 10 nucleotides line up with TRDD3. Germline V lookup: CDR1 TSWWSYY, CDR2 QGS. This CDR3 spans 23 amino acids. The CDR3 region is CALGVDVFLPGGYAGIGTDKLIF. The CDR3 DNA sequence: TGTGCTCTTGGGGTTGACGTCTTCCTACCGGGGGGATACGCGGGCATCGGCACCGATAAACTCATTTTT.

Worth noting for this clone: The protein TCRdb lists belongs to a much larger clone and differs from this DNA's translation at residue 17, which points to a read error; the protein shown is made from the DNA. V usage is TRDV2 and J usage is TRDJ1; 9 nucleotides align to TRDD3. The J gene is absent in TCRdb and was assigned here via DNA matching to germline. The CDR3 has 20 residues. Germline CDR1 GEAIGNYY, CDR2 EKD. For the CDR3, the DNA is TGTGCCTGTGACAGACTGCTGGGGGATTCGCTAGACCGACACACCGATGAACTCATCTTT. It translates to CACDRLLGDSLDRHTDELIF.

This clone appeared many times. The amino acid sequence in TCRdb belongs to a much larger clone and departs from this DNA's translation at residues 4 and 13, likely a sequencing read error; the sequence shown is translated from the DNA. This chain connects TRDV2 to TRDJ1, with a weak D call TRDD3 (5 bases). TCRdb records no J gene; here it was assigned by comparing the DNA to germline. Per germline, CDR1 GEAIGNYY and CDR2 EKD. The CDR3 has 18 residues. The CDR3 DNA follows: TGTGCCTGTGGCACCGTCGACGGGATTAAACGGTACGCCGATAAACTCATCTTT. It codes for CACGTVDGIKRYADKLIF.

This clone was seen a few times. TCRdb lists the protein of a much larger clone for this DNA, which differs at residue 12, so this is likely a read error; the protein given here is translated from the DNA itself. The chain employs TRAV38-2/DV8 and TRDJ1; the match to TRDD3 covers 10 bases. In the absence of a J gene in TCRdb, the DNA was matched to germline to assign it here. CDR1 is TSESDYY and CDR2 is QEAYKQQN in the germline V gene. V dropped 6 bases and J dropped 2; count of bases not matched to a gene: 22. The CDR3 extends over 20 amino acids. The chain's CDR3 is CAYKGPRYWGIPPDTDKLIF. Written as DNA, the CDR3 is TGTGCTTATAAAGGGCCCCGCTACTGGGGGATCCCTCCCGATACCGATAAACTCATCTTT.

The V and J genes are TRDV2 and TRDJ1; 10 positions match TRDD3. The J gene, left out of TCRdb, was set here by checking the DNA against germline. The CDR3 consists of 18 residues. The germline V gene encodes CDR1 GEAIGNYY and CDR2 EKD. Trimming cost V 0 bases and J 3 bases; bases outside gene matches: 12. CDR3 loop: CACDTVGGIRRHPDKLIF. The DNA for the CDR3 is TGTGCCTGTGACACCGTAGGGGGGATACGCCGGCACCCCGATAAACTCATCTTT.

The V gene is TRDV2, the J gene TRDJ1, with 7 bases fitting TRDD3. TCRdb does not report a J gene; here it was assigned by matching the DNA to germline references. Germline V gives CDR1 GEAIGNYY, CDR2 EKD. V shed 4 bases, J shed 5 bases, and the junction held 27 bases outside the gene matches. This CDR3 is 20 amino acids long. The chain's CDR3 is CACEPMGIERVKRVEDKLIF. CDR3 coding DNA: TGTGCCTGTGAACCTATGGGGATAGAAAGGGTAAAAAGGGTGGAAGATAAACTCATCTTT.